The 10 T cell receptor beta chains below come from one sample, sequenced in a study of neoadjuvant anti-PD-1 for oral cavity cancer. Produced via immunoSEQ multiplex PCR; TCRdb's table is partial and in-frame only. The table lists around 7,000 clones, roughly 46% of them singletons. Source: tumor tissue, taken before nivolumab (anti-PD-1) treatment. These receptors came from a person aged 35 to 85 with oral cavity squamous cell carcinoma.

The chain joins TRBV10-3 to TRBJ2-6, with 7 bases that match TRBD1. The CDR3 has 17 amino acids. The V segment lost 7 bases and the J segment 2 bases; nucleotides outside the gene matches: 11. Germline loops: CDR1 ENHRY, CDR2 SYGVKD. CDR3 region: CAITDRATLAGANVLTF. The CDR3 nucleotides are TGTGCCATCACCGACAGGGCCACCCTAGCTGGGGCCAACGTCCTGACTTTC.

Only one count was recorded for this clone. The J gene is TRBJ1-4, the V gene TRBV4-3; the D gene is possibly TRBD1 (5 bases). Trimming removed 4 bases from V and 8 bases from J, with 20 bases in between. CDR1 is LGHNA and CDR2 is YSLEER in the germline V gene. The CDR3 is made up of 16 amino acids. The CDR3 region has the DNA TGCGCCAGCAGCCGGGGCTACGATAGGGGAGGCGAAAAACTGTTTTTT. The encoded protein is CASSRGYDRGGEKLFF.

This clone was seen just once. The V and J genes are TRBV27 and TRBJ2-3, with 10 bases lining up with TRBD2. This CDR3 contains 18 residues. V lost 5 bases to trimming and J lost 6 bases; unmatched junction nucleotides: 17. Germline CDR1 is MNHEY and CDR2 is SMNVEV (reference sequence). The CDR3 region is CASSPPPLAGGPRDTQYF. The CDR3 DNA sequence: TGTGCCAGCAGTCCACCCCCCTTAGCGGGGGGCCCGAGGGATACGCAGTATTTT.

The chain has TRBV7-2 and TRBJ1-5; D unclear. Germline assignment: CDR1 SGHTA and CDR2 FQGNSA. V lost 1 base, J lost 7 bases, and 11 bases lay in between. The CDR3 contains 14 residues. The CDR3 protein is CASSLVDYIQPQHF. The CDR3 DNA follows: TGTGCCAGCAGCTTAGTGGACTATATCCAGCCCCAGCATTTT.

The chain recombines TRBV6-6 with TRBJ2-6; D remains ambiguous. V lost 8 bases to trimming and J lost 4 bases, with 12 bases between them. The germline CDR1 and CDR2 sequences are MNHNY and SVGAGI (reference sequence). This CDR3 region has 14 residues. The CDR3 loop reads CASGEQAGANVLTF. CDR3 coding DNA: TGTGCCAGCGGAGAGCAAGCGGGGGCCAACGTCCTGACTTTC.

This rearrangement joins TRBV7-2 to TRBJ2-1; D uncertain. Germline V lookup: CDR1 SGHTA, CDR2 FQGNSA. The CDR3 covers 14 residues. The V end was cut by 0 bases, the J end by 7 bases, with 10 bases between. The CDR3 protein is CASSLAGRTNEQFF. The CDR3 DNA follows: TGTGCCAGCAGCTTAGCGGGTCGAACGAATGAGCAGTTCTTC.

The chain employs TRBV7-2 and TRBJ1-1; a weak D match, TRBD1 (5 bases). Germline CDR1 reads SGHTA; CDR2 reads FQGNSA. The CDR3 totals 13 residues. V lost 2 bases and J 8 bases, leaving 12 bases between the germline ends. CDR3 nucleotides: TGTGCCAGCAGCTTAAGAGTAAGGGGCGAAGCTTTCTTT. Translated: CASSLRVRGEAFF.

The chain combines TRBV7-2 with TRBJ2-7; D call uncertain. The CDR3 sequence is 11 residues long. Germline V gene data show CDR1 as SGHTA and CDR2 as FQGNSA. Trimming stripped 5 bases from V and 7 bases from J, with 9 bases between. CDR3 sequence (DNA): TGTGCCAGCAGCAATCAAGGAGAGCAGTACTTC. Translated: CASSNQGEQYF. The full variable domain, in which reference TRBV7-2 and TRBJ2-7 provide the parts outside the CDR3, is GAGVSQSPSNKVTEKGKDVELRCDPISGHTALYWYRQSLGQGLEFLIYFQGNSAPDKSGLPSDRFSAERTGGSVSTLTIQRTQQEDSAVYLCASSNQGEQYFGPGTRLTVT.

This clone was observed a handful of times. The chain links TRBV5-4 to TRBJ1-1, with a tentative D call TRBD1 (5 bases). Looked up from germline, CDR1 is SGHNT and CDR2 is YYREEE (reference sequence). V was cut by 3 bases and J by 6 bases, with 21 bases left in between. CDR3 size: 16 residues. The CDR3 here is CASSYSQGNSPSEAFF. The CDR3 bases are TGTGCCAGCAGCTACAGTCAGGGAAATAGTCCCTCTGAAGCTTTCTTT. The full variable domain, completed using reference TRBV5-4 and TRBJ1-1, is ETGVTQSPTHLIKTRGQQVTLRCSSQSGHNTVSWYQQALGQGPQFIFQYYREEENGRGNFPPRFSGLQFPNYSSELNVNALELDDSALYLCASSYSQGNSPSEAFFGQGTRLTVV.

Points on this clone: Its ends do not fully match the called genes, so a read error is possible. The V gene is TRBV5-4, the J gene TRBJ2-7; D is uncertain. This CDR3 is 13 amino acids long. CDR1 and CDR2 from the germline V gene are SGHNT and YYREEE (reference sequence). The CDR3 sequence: CASSQGPDYEQYF. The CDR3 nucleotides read TGCGCCAGCAGCCAAGGGCCGGACTACGAGCAGTACTTC.